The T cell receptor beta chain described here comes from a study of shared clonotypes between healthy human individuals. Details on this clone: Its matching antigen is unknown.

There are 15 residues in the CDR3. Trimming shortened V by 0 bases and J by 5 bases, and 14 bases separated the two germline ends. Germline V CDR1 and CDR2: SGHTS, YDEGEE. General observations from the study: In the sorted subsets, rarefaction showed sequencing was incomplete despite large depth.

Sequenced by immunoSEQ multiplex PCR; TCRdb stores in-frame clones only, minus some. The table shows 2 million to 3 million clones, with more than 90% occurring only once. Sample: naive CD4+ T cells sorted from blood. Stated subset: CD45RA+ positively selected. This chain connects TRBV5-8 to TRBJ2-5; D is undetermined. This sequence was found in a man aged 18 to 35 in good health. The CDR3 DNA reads TGTGCCAGCAGCTTGGCTAGTGGCGGTGGGGAGACCCAGTACTTC. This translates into CASSLASGGGETQYF.